The T cell receptor (beta chain) under discussion was sequenced for a study of T cell responses to AZD1222 COVID-19 vaccine. General study findings and limits: The donor group comprised mostly white British people and more females; the analysis possibly underestimated clonal diversity.

In regard to this clone: The antigen remains unidentified.

The CDR3 is 9 amino acids. V was clipped by 8 bases and J by 6 bases, with 8 bases between them. Germline CDR1 reads DFQATT; CDR2 reads SNEGSKA (reference sequence). The assay was immunoSEQ multiplex PCR, and TCRdb's table has in-frame clones only and misses some. The sample shows fewer than 130,000 clones, about 88% of them seen only once. The V gene is TRBV20-1, the J gene TRBJ2-7; D not certain. The starting material was peripheral blood, obtained on day 0 of AZD1222 vaccination. The sequence derives from an adult in good health. The CDR3 DNA reads TGCAGTTACTGTCGCGAGCAGTACTTC. It yields the protein CSYCREQYF.